Sequencing of this T cell receptor beta chain was carried out in a study of cytomegalovirus exposure and HLA in healthy donors. The PCR had 60 Vbeta and 13 Jbeta primers. Sequencing was performed with immunoSEQ multiplex PCR; in TCRdb, only in-frame clones are kept and a portion is missing. Among under 200,000 clones listed, approximately 88% were seen once. This clone has only one observation. V lost 7 bases and J 3 bases, leaving 10 bases between the germline ends. This CDR3 has 13 amino acids. Germline V lookup: CDR1 MDHEN, CDR2 SYDVKM. Sequenced: PBMCs. The clonotype originates from a man aged 30-40 years in good health and CMV-seronegative. The V and J genes are TRBV28 and TRBJ1-5, with no clear D. CDR3 coding DNA: TGTGCCAGCAACCACGGGGTCAATCAGCCCCAGCATTTT. Its translation: CASNHGVNQPQHF.